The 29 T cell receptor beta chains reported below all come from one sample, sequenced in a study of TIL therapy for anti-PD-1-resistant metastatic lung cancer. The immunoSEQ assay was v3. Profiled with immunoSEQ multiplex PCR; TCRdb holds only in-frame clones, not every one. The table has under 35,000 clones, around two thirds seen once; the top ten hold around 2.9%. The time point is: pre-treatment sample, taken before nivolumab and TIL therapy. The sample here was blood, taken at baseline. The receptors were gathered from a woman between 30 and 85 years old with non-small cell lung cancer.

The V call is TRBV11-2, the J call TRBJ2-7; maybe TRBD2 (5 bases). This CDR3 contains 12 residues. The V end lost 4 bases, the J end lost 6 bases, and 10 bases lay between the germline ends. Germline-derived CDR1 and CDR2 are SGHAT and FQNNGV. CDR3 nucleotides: TGTGCCAGCAGCTGGACTGACCTCGAGCAGTACTTC. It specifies CASSWTDLEQYF.

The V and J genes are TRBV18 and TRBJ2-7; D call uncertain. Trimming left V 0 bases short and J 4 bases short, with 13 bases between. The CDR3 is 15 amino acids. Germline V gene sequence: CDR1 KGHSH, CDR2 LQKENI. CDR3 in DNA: TGTGCCAGCTCACCACCGAATAGCAGAGGTTACGAGCAGTACTTC. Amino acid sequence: CASSPPNSRGYEQYF.

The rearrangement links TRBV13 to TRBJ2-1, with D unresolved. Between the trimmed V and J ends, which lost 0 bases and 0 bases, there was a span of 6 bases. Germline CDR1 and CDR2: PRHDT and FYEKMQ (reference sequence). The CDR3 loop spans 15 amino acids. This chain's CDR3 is CASSLGVISYNEQFF. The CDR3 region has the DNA TGTGCCAGCAGCTTAGGAGTTATCTCCTACAATGAGCAGTTCTTC.

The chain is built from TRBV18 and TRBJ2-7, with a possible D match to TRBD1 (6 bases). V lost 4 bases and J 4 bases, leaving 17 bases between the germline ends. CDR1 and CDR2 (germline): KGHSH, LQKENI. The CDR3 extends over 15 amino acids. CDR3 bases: TGTGCCAGCTCACTTACAGGGACGCTAGAGTACGAGCAGTACTTC. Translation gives CASSLTGTLEYEQYF.

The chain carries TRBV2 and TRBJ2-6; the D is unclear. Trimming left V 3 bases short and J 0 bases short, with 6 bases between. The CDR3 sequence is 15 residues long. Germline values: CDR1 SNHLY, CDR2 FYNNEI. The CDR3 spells CASSDWGSGANVLTF. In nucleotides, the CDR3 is TGTGCCAGCAGTGACTGGGGCTCTGGGGCCAACGTCCTGACTTTC.

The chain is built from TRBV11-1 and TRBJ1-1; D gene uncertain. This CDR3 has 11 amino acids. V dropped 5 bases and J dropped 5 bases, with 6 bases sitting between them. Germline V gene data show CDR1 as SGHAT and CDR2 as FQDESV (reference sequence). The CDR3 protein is CASSPFTEAFF. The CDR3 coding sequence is TGTGCCAGCAGCCCTTTTACTGAAGCTTTCTTT.

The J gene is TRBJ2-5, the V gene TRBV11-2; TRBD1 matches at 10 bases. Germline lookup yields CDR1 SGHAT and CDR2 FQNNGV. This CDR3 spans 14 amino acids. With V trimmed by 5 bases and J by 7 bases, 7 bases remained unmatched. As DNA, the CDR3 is TGTGCCAGCAGCCCCCGACAGGGGGCAGGGACCCAGTACTTC. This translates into CASSPRQGAGTQYF.

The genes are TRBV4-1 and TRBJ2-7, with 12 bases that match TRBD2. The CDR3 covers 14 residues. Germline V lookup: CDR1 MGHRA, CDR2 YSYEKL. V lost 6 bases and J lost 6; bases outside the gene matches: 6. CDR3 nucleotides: TGCGCCAGCAGTTTCACTAGCGGGAGGAGCGAGCAGTACTTC. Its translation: CASSFTSGRSEQYF.

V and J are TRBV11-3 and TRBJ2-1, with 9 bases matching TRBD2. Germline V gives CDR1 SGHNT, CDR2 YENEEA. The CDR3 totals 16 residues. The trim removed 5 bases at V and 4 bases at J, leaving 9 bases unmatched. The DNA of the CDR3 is TGTGCCAGCAGCGGAGGGCGGGAGGGTCATTACAATGAGCAGTTCTTC. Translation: CASSGGREGHYNEQFF.

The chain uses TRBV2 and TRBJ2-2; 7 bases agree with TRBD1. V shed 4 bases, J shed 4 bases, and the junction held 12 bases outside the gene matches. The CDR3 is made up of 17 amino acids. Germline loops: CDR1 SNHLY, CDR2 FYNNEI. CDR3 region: CASSGQGWGVRTGELFF. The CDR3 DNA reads TGTGCCAGCAGTGGACAGGGTTGGGGAGTCCGCACCGGGGAGCTGTTTTTT. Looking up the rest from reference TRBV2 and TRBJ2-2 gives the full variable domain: EPEVTQTPSHQVTQMGQEVILRCVPISNHLYFYWYRQILGQKVEFLVSFYNNEISEKSEIFDDQFSVERPDGSNFTLKIRSTKLEDSAMYFCASSGQGWGVRTGELFFGEGSRLTVL.

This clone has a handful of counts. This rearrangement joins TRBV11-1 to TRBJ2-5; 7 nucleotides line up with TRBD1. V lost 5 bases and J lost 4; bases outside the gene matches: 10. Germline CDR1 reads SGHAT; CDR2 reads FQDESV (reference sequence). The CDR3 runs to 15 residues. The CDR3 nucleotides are TGTGCCAGCAGCACGAAGACAGGGCAGGGAGAGACCCAGTACTTC. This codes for CASSTKTGQGETQYF.

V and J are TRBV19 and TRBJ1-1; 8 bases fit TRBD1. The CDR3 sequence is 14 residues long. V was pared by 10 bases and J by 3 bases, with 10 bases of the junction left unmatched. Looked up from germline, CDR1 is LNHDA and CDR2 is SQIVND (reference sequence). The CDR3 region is CATETGEAHTEAFF. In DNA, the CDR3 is TGTGCCACCGAGACAGGGGAGGCTCACACTGAAGCTTTCTTT.

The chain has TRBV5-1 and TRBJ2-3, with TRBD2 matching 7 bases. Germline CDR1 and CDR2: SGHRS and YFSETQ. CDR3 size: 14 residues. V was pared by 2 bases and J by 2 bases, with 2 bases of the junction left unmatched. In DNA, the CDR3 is TGCGCCAGCAGCTTTGCGGGAGTCACAGATACGCAGTATTTT. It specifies CASSFAGVTDTQYF. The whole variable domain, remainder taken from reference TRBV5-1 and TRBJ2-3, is KAGVTQTPRYLIKTRGQQVTLSCSPISGHRSVSWYQQTPGQGLQFLFEYFSETQRNKGNFPGRFSGRQFSNSRSEMNVSTLELGDSALYLCASSFAGVTDTQYFGPGTRLTVL.

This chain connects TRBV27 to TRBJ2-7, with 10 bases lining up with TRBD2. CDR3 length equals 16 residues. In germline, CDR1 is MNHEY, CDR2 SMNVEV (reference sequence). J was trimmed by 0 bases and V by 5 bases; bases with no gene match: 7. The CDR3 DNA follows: TGTGCCAGCAGTCCGTGGACTAGCGGAACCTCCTACGAGCAGTACTTC. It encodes CASSPWTSGTSYEQYF.

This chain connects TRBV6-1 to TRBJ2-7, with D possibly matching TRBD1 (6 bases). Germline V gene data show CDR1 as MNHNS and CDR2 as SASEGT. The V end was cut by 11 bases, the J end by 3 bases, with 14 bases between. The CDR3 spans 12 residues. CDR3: CASSRDNYEQYF. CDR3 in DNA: TGTGCCTCAAGCCGGGACAACTACGAGCAGTACTTC.

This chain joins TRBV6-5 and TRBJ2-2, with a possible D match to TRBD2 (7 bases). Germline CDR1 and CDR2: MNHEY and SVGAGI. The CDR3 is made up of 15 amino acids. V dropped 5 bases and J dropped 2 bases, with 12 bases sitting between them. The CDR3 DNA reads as TGTGCCAGCAGTCGGGGGGCCCTCAACACCGGGGAGCTGTTTTTT. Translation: CASSRGALNTGELFF.

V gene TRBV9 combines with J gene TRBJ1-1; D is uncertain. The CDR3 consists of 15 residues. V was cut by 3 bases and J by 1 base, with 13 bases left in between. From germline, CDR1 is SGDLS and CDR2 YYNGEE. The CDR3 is CASSGRGQSNTEAFF. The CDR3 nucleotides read TGTGCCAGCAGCGGACGTGGGCAATCGAACACTGAAGCTTTCTTT.

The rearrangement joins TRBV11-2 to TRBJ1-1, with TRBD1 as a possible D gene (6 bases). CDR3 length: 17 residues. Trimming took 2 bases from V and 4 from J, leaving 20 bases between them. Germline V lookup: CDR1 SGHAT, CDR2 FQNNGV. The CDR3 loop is CASSLLSTGMQPTEAFF. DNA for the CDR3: TGTGCCAGCAGCTTATTATCCACAGGGATGCAGCCCACTGAAGCTTTCTTT.

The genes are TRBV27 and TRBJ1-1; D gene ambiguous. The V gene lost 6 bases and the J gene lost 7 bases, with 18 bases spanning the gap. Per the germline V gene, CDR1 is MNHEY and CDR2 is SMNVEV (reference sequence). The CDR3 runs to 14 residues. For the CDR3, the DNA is TGTGCCAGCAGCCCCTCCTTTGGGAGGGATGAAGCTTTCTTT. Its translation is CASSPSFGRDEAFF.

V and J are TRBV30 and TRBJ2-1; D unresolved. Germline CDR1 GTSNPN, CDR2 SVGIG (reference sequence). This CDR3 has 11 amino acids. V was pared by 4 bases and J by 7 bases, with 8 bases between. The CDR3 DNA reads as TGTGCCTGGATAAAGTTGAATGAGCAGTTCTTC. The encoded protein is CAWIKLNEQFF.

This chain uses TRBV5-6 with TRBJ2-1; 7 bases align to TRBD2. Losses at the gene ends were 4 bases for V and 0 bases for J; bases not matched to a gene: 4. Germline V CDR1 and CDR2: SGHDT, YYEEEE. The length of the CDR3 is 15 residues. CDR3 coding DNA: TGTGCCAGCAGCCTACTAGCGAGCTCCTACAATGAGCAGTTCTTC. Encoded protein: CASSLLASSYNEQFF.

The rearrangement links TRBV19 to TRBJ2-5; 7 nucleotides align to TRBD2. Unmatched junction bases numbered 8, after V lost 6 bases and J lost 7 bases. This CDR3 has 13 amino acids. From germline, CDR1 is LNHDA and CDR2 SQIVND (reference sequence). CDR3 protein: CASRPTSLATQYF. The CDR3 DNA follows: TGTGCCAGTAGGCCGACTAGCCTGGCGACCCAGTACTTC.

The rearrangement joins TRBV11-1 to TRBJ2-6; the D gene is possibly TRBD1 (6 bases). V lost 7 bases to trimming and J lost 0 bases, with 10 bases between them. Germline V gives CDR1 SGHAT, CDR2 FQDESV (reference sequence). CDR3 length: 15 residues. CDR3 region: CASNPGDSGANVLTF. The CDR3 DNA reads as TGTGCCAGCAACCCAGGGGACTCTGGGGCCAACGTCCTGACTTTC.

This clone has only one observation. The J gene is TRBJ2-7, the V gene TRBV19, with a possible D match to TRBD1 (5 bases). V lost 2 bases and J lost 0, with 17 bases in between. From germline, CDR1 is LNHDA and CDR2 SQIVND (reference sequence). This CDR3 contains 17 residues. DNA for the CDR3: TGTGCCAGTAGTATAACAACGGCGACAGAGGTCTCCTACGAGCAGTACTTC. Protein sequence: CASSITTATEVSYEQYF. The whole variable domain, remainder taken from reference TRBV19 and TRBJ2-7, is DGGITQSPKYLFRKEGQNVTLSCEQNLNHDAMYWYRQDPGQGLRLIYYSQIVNDFQKGDIAEGYSVSREKKESFPLTVTSAQKNPTAFYLCASSITTATEVSYEQYFGPGTRLTVT.

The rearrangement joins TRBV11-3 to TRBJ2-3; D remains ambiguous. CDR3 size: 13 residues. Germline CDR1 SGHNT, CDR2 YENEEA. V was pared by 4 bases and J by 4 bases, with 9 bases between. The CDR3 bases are TGTGCCAGCAGCTCCTCTTTTGCAGATACGCAGTATTTT. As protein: CASSSSFADTQYF.

The CDR3 loop reads CSVAWGRETQYF. The CDR3 DNA follows: TGCAGCGTTGCCTGGGGAAGGGAGACCCAGTACTTC. The chain is built from TRBV29-1 and TRBJ2-5; D is unresolved. The V and J ends lost 4 bases and 5 bases respectively, with 11 bases between them. Germline loops: CDR1 SQVTM, CDR2 ANQGSEA. This CDR3 has 12 residues.

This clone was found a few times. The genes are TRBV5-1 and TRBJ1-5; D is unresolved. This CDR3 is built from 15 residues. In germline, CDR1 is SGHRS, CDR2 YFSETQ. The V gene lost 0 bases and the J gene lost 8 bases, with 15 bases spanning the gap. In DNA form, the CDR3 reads TGCGCCAGCAGCTTGGGCTATAGGACTCCTGAGCCCCAGCATTTT. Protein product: CASSLGYRTPEPQHF.

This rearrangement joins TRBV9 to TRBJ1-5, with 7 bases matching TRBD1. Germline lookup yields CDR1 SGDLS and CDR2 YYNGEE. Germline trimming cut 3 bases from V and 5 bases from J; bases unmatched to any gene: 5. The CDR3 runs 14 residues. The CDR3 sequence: CASSGGQIDQPQHF. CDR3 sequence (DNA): TGTGCCAGCAGCGGGGGACAGATTGATCAGCCCCAGCATTTT.

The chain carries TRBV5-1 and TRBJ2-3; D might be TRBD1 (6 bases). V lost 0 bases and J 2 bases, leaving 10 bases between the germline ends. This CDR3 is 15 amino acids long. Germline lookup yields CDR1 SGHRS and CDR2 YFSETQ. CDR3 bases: TGCGCCAGCAGCTTGGTGGGGGCCCCCACAGATACGCAGTATTTT. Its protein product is CASSLVGAPTDTQYF.